This note documents a single TCR beta chain sequence. These data belong to a study of CD8 T cells in Susac syndrome. CDR1 DFQATT and CDR2 SNEGSKA come from the germline V gene (reference sequence). The CDR3 consists of 15 residues. V gave up 4 bases and J gave up 6 bases; unmatched junction bases: 9. CD8+ and CD4+ T cells from blood underwent TCR beta sequencing. RNA in amounts of about 0.45 to 1 ug was reverse transcribed with random hexamers. A single record per CDR3 protein comes from TCRdb applying MiXCR to the immunoSEQ multiplex PCR reads. The sample contains under 200,000 distinct CDR3 sequences, more than 90% of which appear only once.

The sample taken for sequencing was CD4+ T cells from PBMCs. The V and J genes are TRBV20-1 and TRBJ2-5; TRBD1 matches 12 bases. The source of this sequence is a human donor with Susac syndrome. The CDR3 loop reads CSATPGTGGWKTQYF. CDR3 sequence (DNA): TGCAGTGCTACGCCCGGGACAGGGGGCTGGAAGACCCAGTACTTC.